The next 19 T cell receptor beta chains were all read from a single sample in a study of T cells in Graves' hyperthyroidism and ophthalmopathy. Researchers took RNA transcripts and amplified the TCR beta CDR3 regions from them. Using the HTBI primer set, a first-round RT-PCR was run on the TCR CDR3. TCRdb processed the multiplex PCR reads anew with MiXCR; each CDR3 protein has one entry. The sample lists about 52,000 distinct CDR3 sequences; around half were seen once. What was sequenced was blood. The receptors originated from a woman between 45 and 65 years old with Graves' ophthalmopathy.

In this sample, this clonotype turned up once. A much larger clone lies a single base off, so this may be a read error. Here the CDR3 DNA reads TGTGCCAGCGGCCAAGTCGGGACAGATCTGTACTTC. As protein: CASGQVGTDLYF. This sequence joins TRBV25-1 and TRBJ2-7; 7 nucleotides align to TRBD1. This CDR3 is 12 amino acids long. From germline, CDR1 is MGHDK and CDR2 SYGVNS. J lost 12 bases, V lost 8 bases, and 13 bases had no gene match.

At least ten counts were recorded for this clonotype. V gene TRBV19 combines with J gene TRBJ2-2; no reliable D call. Germline-derived CDR1 and CDR2 are LNHDA and SQIVND (reference sequence). V was trimmed by 2 bases and J by 5 bases, leaving 9 bases between them. The CDR3 runs to 14 residues. CDR3 amino acids: CASSISLGTGELFF. For the CDR3, the DNA is TGTGCCAGTAGTATAAGTTTGGGGACCGGGGAGCTGTTTTTT.

This clonotype was seen ten or more times. The rearrangement joins TRBV9 to TRBJ2-5; the match to TRBD2 covers 9 bases. CDR3 length: 14 amino acids. Looked up from germline, CDR1 is SGDLS and CDR2 is YYNGEE. Germline trimming cut 0 bases from V and 4 bases from J; bases unmatched to any gene: 1. Here the CDR3 DNA reads TGTGCCAGCAGCGTAGGCGGGGGGGCAGAGACCCAGTACTTC. Its protein is CASSVGGGAETQYF. Supplemented by reference TRBV9 and TRBJ2-5, the full variable domain reads DSGVTQTPKHLITATGQRVTLRCSPRSGDLSVYWYQQSLDQGLQFLIQYYNGEERAKGNILERFSAQQFPDLHSELNLSSLELGDSALYFCASSVGGGAETQYFGPGTRLLVL.

Points on this clonotype: Its ends do not fully match the called genes, so a read error is possible. The J gene is TRBJ2-5, the V gene TRBV12-3 or TRBV12-4, with TRBD2 matching over 12 bases. This CDR3 contains 16 residues. CDR3 amino acids: CASSSSGGAGAETQYF. CDR3 bases: TGCGCCAGCAGTTCTAGCGGGGGGGCTGGGGCAGAGACCCAGTACTTC.

The table lists this clonotype with many counts. The V and J genes are TRBV6-5 and TRBJ2-7; D might be TRBD1 (6 bases). CDR3 size: 14 residues. CDR1 and CDR2 (germline): MNHEY, SVGAGI. Trimming took off 8 bases at V and 3 bases at J, with 17 bases between the two ends. The CDR3 here is CASGGGKGVYEQYF. In DNA, the CDR3 is TGTGCCAGCGGGGGCGGCAAGGGCGTCTACGAGCAGTACTTC.

The table lists this clonotype with many counts. Since a much larger clone is just one base distant, this may be a read error. This chain links TRBV19 with TRBJ2-7; 11 bases align to TRBD2. The CDR3 has 16 residues. The junction had 9 bases not matched to a gene; V was cut back by 6 bases and J by 2 bases. CDR1 LNHDA and CDR2 SQIVND come from the germline V gene (reference sequence). The CDR3 loop is CASRRTTSGSAYEQYF. The DNA for the CDR3 is TGTGCCAGTAGAAGAACAACTAGCGGGAGTGCCTACGAGCAGTACTTC.

CDR3 in DNA: TGTGCCAGCAGCTTAGTGATTCAAGAGACCCAGTACTTC. It translates to CASSLVIQETQYF. The chain recombines TRBV7-9 with TRBJ2-5; D is unresolved. Trimming pared 1 base from V and 2 bases from J, leaving 5 bases between. The CDR3 spans 13 residues. The germline CDR1 and CDR2 sequences are SEHNR and FQNEAQ (reference sequence).

This clonotype has ten or more counts. The chain employs TRBV3-1 and TRBJ2-7; TRBD2 matches 10 bases. CDR3 size: 14 residues. The V gene's germline CDR1 is LGHDT and CDR2 YNNKEL (reference sequence). With V trimmed by 4 bases and J by 4 bases, 4 bases remained unmatched. This CDR3 reads CASSLGTSVYEQYF. In DNA form, the CDR3 reads TGTGCCAGCAGCCTCGGGACTAGCGTTTACGAGCAGTACTTC.

This clonotype is medium-sized (0.01 to 0.1%) within its sample. V usage is TRBV25-1 and J usage is TRBJ2-6, with D hard to call. The germline V and J ends were trimmed by 5 bases and 3 bases, with 11 bases remaining between them. This CDR3 is 15 amino acids long. CDR1 is MGHDK and CDR2 is SYGVNS in the germline V gene. The CDR3 reads CASSQTGFGANVLTF. For the CDR3, the DNA is TGTGCCAGCAGTCAAACCGGTTTTGGGGCCAACGTCCTGACTTTC.

As DNA, the CDR3 is TGTGCCAGCAGCTTAGGGGGACAGGGGTACGAGCATTTT. It is translated as CASSLGGQGYEHF. The chain carries TRBV7-2 and TRBJ1-5; 10 bases agree with TRBD1. The CDR3 totals 13 residues. V shed 1 base, J shed 14 bases, and the junction held 5 bases outside the gene matches. From germline, CDR1 is SGHTA and CDR2 FQGNSA.

This clonotype was found many times. This chain uses TRBV5-1 with TRBJ2-3, with TRBD1 matching over 8 bases. The germline CDR1 and CDR2 sequences are SGHRS and YFSETQ. The ends lost 1 base at V and 1 base at J; junction bases unmatched: 2. The CDR3 is made up of 15 amino acids. In DNA, the CDR3 is TGCGCCAGCAGCTTGTCGACAGGGGGCACAGATACGCAGTATTTT. Amino acids: CASSLSTGGTDTQYF.

In its sample, this clonotype was seen once. The DNA for the CDR3 is TGTGCCAGCAGCGTAGCCTGGACGACCCAAGAGACCCAGTACTTC. This gives the protein CASSVAWTTQETQYF. This chain connects TRBV9 to TRBJ2-5; D call uncertain. CDR3 length equals 15 residues. Trimming removed 0 bases from V and 1 base from J, with 10 bases in between. Germline V gene lookup returns CDR1 SGDLS and CDR2 YYNGEE.

At least ten counts were recorded for this clonotype. J is TRBJ1-5 and V is TRBV28; no reliable D call. V lost 7 bases to trimming and J lost 4 bases, with 14 bases between them. The germline CDR1 and CDR2 sequences are MDHEN and SYDVKM. The CDR3 runs 14 residues. CDR3 coding DNA: TGTGCCAGCACGTCGTGGCAGATTAATCAGCCCCAGCATTTT. This gives the protein CASTSWQINQPQHF. The variable domain in full, completed from reference TRBV28 and TRBJ1-5, reads DVKVTQSSRYLVKRTGEKVFLECVQDMDHENMFWYRQDPGLGLRLIYFSYDVKMKEKGDIPEGYSVSREKKERFSLILESASTNQTSMYLCASTSWQINQPQHFGDGTRLSIL.

In this sample, this clonotype turned up a few times. The rearrangement uses TRBV24-1 and TRBJ2-3; a weak D match, TRBD1 (5 bases). There are 15 residues in the CDR3. Per the germline V gene, CDR1 is KGHDR and CDR2 is SFDVKD. The germline V and J ends were trimmed by 0 bases and 2 bases, with 8 bases remaining between them. The CDR3 DNA reads as TGTGCCACCAGTGATTTGCAAGGGGACACAGATACGCAGTATTTT. It encodes CATSDLQGDTDTQYF.

This clonotype was seen repeatedly, ten times or more. This chain joins TRBV19 and TRBJ2-7; D not certain. This CDR3 comprises 14 residues. Germline CDR1 and CDR2: LNHDA and SQIVND (reference sequence). V dropped 3 bases and J dropped 6 bases, with 15 bases sitting between them. This chain's CDR3 is CASSIEIPGSEQYF. Here the CDR3 DNA reads TGTGCCAGTAGTATTGAAATTCCGGGCTCCGAGCAGTACTTC.

In its sample, this clonotype was seen many times. This chain connects TRBV9 to TRBJ2-1; D may match TRBD1 or TRBD2 (5 bases each). The CDR3 totals 14 residues. V lost 4 bases, J lost 8 bases, and 16 bases lay in between. Germline values: CDR1 SGDLS, CDR2 YYNGEE. The CDR3, as DNA: TGTGCCAGCAGCCCCCGTAGGGTGGGGGATGAGCAGTTCTTC. This encodes CASSPRRVGDEQFF.

This clonotype was detected ten times or more. The genes are TRBV7-9 and TRBJ2-5; 9 bases are a match to TRBD2. Germline CDR1 reads SEHNR; CDR2 reads FQNEAQ (reference sequence). Unmatched junction bases numbered 9, after V lost 0 bases and J lost 4 bases. The CDR3 spans 17 residues. The CDR3 sequence: CASSLASLRGRVETQYF. The CDR3 DNA sequence: TGTGCCAGCAGCTTAGCGAGTTTACGCGGGAGGGTAGAGACCCAGTACTTC.

V usage is TRBV20-1 and J usage is TRBJ1-2; TRBD1 might be the D (5 bases). In germline, CDR1 is DFQATT, CDR2 SNEGSKA (reference sequence). The CDR3 is made up of 12 amino acids. Between the trimmed V and J ends, which lost 3 bases and 2 bases, there was a span of 7 bases. The CDR3 coding sequence is TGCAGTGCTAGGCCAGGGAACTATGGCTACACCTTC. Translated: CSARPGNYGYTF.

Concerning this clonotype: The CDR3 does not end in the conserved phenylalanine or tryptophan, so this is likely a read error. The DNA is left out, because the CDR3 cannot be placed on it with certainty; the CDR3 is given as TCRdb lists it. The chain employs TRBV5-6 and TRBJ1-2; the table calls TRBD1, which could not be checked here. CDR1 is SGHDT and CDR2 is YYEEEE in the germline V gene. The CDR3 is 14 amino acids in total, end residues counted. The CDR3 reads CASSMGPGAMATQS.